The present entry profiles one T cell receptor (beta chain) with its context. Its specificity is unknown. The sequenced patients had an expansion of CD8+CD57+ cells seen by flow cytometry. Genomic DNA, serving as template, underwent TCR beta VDJ and CDR3 profiling. TCRdb reprocessed the reads via MiXCR and lists one record per CDR3 protein. This table holds about 250,000 distinct CDR3 sequences, around 46% found once. These data are taken from a study of CD8+CD57+ T cells in acquired aplastic anemia. Study at large: Across the sorted CD4+ and CD8+ cells, DNA amounts averaged approximately 3.1 ug.

Trimming pared 5 bases from V and 4 bases from J, leaving 11 bases between. The germline V gene encodes CDR1 DFQATT and CDR2 SNEGSKA (reference sequence). This CDR3 region has 13 residues. Whole-study findings and limits: Patients were compared with controls for CD8+ Simpson's diversity, and no significant difference emerged. A set of 25 to 35 CD8+ CDR3 sequences was shared between patients and controls, and these sequences appeared highly expressed in patients.

Sequenced: sorted CD4+, CD8+, or CD8+CD57+ T cells (not recorded which) from PBMCs. The TCR comes from a human donor with aplastic anemia. The chain uses TRBV20-1 and TRBJ2-2; D call uncertain. For the CDR3, the DNA is TGCAGTGCTGGACCGGGTGGCACCGGGGAGCTGTTTTTT. It is translated as CSAGPGGTGELFF.